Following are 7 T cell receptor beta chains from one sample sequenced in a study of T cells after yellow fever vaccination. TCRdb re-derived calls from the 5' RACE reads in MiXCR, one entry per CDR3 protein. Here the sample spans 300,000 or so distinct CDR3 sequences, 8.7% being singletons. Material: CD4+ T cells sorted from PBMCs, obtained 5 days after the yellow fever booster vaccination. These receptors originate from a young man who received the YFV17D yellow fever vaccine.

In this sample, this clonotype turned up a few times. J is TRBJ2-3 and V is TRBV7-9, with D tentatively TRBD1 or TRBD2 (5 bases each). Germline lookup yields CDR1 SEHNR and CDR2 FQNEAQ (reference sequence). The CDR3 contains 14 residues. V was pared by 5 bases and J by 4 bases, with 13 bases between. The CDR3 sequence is CASSPWDVSDTQYF. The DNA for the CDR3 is TGTGCCAGCAGCCCATGGGACGTATCAGATACGCAGTATTTT. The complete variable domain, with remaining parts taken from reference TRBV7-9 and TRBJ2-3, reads DTGVSQNPRHKITKRGQNVTFRCDPISEHNRLYWYRQTLGQGPEFLTYFQNEAQLEKSRLLSDRFSAERPKGSFSTLEIQRTEQGDSAMYLCASSPWDVSDTQYFGPGTRLTVL.

The CDR3 loop is CASSGGTGNTDTQYF. CDR3 nucleotides: TGTGCCAGCAGTGGGGGGACAGGGAACACAGATACGCAGTATTTT. This chain links TRBV2 with TRBJ2-3; TRBD1 matches at 9 bases. Germline V gives CDR1 SNHLY, CDR2 FYNNEI. This CDR3 is 15 amino acids long. V was pared by 4 bases and J by 2 bases, with 4 bases of the junction left unmatched. Filled out from reference TRBV2 and TRBJ2-3, the complete variable domain reads EPEVTQTPSHQVTQMGQEVILRCVPISNHLYFYWYRQILGQKVEFLVSFYNNEISEKSEIFDDQFSVERPDGSNFTLKIRSTKLEDSAMYFCASSGGTGNTDTQYFGPGTRLTVL.

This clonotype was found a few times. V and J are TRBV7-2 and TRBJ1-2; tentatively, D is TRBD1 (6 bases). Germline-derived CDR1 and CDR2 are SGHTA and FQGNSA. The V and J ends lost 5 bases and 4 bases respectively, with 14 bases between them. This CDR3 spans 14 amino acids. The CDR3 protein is CASSDPGHIYGYTF. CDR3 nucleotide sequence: TGTGCCAGCAGCGACCCGGGACACATCTATGGCTACACCTTC.

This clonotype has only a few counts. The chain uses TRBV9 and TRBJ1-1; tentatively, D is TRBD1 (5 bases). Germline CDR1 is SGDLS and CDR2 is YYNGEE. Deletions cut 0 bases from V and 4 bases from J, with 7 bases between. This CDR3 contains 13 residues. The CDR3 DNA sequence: TGTGCCAGCAGCGTAGCAGGGATCACTGAAGCTTTCTTT. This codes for CASSVAGITEAFF.

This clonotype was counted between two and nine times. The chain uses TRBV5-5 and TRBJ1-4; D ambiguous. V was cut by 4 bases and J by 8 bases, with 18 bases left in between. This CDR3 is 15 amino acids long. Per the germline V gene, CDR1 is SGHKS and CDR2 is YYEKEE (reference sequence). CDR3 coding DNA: TGTGCCAGCAGCCTGATGGGCCGGAGGGAGGAAAAACTGTTTTTT. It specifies CASSLMGRREEKLFF.

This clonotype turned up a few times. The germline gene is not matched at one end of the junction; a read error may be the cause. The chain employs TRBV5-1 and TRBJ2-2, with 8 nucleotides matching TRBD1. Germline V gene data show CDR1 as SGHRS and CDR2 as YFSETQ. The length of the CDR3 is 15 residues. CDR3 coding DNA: TGCGCCAGCAGCTTGACCGGACAGGGTGTCCTACGCGAGGTTTTT. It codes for CASSLTGQGVLREVF.

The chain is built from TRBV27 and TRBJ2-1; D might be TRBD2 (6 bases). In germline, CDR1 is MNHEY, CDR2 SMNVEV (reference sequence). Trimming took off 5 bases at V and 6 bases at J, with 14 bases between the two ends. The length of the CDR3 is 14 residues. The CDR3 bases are TGTGCCAGCAGTCCCTTTAGGGAGGCCAATGAGCAGTTCTTC. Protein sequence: CASSPFREANEQFF.